Sequencing of this T cell receptor (beta chain) was carried out in a study of blood T cell repertoires in COVID-19. Study information: Material from acute and convalescent COVID-19 was sourced from the United States, Italy and Spain.

Original processing notes: Nucleated cell counts were estimated from reference gene primer amplification. Only in-frame clones appear in the TCRdb table, and some are missing; sequencing was by immunoSEQ multiplex PCR. V and J calls and clone size come straight from that table; D and trimming were deduced from the DNA. The sample holds 50,000 to 65,000 clones, roughly 90% seen once. The sequence derives from a man in his fifties with active COVID-19. The sequenced material came from peripheral blood.

Written as DNA, the CDR3 is TGTGCCTGGGAGAAAATTTCCACCGGAGGAGAGCAGTACTTC. As protein: CAWEKISTGGEQYF. The V and J genes are TRBV30 and TRBJ2-7; D perhaps matches TRBD2 (5 bases). CDR3 length equals 14 residues. Between the trimmed V and J ends, which lost 5 bases and 7 bases, there was a span of 21 bases. The germline CDR1 and CDR2 sequences are GTSNPN and SVGIG (reference sequence).